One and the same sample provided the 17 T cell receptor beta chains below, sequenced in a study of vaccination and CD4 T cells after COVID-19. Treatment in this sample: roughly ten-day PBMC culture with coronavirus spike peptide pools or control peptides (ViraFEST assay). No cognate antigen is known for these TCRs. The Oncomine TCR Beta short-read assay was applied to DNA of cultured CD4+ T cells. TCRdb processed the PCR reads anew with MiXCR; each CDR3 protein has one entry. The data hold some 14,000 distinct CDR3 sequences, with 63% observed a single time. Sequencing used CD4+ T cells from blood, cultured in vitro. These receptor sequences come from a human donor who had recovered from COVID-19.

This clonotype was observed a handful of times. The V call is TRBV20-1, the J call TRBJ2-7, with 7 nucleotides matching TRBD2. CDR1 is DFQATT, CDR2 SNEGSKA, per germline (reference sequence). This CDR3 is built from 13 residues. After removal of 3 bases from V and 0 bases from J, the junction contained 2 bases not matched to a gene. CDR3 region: CSASRDYSYEQYF. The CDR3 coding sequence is TGCAGTGCTAGCCGGGACTACTCCTACGAGCAGTACTTC.

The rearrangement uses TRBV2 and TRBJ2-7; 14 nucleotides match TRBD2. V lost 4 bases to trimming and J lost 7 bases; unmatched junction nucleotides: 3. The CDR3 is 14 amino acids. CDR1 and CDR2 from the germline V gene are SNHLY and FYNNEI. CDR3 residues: CASSGGLAGVEQYF. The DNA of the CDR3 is TGTGCCAGCAGTGGGGGACTAGCGGGAGTTGAGCAGTACTTC.

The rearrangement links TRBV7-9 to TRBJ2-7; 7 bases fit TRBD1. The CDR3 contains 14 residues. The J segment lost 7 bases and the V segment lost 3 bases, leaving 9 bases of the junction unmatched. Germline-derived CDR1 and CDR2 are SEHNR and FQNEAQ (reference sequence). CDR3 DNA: TGTGCCAGCAGCTTCAGCGACAGGGCTGGTGAGCAGTACTTC. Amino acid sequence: CASSFSDRAGEQYF. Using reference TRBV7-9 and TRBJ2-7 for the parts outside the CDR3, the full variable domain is DTGVSQNPRHKITKRGQNVTFRCDPISEHNRLYWYRQTLGQGPEFLTYFQNEAQLEKSRLLSDRFSAERPKGSFSTLEIQRTEQGDSAMYLCASSFSDRAGEQYFGPGTRLTVT.

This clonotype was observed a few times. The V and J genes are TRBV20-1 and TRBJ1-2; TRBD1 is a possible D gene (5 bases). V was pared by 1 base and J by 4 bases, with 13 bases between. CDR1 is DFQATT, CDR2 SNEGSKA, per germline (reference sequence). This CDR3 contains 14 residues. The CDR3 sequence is CSARVMGTVYGYTF. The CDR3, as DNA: TGCAGTGCTAGAGTAATGGGGACCGTCTATGGCTACACCTTC.

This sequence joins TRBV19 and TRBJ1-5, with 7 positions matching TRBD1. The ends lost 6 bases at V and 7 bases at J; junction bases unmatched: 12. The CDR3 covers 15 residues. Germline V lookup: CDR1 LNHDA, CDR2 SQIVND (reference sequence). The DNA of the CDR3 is TGTGCCAGTAGAAAAGAACAGGGGCTGGAACAGCCCCAGCATTTT. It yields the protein CASRKEQGLEQPQHF.

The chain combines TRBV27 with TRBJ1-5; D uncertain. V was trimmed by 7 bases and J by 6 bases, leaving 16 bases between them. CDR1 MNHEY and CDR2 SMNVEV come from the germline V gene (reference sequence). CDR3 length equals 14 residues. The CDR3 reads CASKRFPRVQPQHF. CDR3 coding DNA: TGTGCCAGCAAGAGATTTCCGAGAGTTCAGCCCCAGCATTTT.

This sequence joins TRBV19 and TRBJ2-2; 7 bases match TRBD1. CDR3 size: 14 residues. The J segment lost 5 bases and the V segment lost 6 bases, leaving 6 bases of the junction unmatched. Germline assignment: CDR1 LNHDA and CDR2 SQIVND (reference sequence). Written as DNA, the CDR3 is TGTGCCAGTAGACCGACAGGGAATACCGGGGAGCTGTTTTTT. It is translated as CASRPTGNTGELFF.

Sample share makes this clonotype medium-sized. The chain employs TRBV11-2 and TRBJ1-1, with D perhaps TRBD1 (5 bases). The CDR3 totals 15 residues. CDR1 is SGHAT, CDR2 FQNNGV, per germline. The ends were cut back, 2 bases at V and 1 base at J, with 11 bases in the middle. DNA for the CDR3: TGTGCCAGCAGCTTAACGAGCAGGGCGAACACTGAAGCTTTCTTT. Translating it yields CASSLTSRANTEAFF.

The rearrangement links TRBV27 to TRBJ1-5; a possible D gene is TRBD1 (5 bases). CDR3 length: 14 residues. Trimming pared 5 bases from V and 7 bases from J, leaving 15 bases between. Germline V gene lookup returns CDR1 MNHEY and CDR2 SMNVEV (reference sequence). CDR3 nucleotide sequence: TGTGCCAGCAGTCTGGAGGCTTCAGGGCAGCCCCAGCATTTT. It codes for CASSLEASGQPQHF.

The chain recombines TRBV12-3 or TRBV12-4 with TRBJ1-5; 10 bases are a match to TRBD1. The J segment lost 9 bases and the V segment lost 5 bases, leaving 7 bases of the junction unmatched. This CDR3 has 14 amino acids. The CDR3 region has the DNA TGTGCCAGCAGTGGGACAGGGGCCAGCTTGCCCCAGCATTTT. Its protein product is CASSGTGASLPQHF.

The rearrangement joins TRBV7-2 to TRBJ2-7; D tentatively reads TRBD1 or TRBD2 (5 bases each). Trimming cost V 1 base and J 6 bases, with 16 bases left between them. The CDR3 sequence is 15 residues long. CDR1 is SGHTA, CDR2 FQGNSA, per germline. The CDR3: CASSLGGARRIEQYF. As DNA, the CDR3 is TGTGCCAGCAGCTTAGGGGGCGCTAGGAGGATCGAGCAGTACTTC.

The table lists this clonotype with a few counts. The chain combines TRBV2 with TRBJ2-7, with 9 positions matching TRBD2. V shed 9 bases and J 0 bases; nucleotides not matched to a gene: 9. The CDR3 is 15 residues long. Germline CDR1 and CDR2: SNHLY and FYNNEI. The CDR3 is CASAPSGASSYEQYF. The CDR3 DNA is TGTGCCAGTGCTCCTAGCGGGGCAAGCTCCTACGAGCAGTACTTC.

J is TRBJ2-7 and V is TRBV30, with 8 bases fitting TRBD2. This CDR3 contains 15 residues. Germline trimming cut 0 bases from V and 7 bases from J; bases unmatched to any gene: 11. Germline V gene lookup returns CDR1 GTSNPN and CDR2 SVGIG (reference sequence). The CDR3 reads CAWSVEGGLAWEQYF. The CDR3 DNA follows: TGTGCCTGGAGTGTAGAGGGAGGACTAGCATGGGAGCAGTACTTC.

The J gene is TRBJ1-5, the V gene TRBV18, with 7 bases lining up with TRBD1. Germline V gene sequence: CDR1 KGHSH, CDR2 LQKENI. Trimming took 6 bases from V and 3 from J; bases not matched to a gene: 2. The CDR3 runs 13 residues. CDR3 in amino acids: CASSGQYNQPQHF. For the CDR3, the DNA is TGTGCCAGCTCGGGACAGTACAATCAGCCCCAGCATTTT.

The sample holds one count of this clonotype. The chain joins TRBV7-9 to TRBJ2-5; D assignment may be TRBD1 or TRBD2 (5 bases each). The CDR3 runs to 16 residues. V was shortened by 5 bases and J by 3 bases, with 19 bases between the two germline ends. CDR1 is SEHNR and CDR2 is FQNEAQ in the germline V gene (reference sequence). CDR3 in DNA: TGTGCCAGCAGCCAACGCCCCCGGGGCGTCAAAGAGACCCAGTACTTC. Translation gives CASSQRPRGVKETQYF. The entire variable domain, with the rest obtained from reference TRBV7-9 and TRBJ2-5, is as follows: DTGVSQNPRHKITKRGQNVTFRCDPISEHNRLYWYRQTLGQGPEFLTYFQNEAQLEKSRLLSDRFSAERPKGSFSTLEIQRTEQGDSAMYLCASSQRPRGVKETQYFGPGTRLLVL.

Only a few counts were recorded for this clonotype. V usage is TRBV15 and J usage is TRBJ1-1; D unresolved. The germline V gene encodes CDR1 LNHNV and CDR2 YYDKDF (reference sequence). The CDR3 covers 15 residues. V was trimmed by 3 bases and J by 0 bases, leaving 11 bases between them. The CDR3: CATSSSYSVNTEAFF. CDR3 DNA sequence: TGTGCCACCAGCAGTTCCTATAGTGTGAACACTGAAGCTTTCTTT. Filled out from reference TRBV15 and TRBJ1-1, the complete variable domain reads DAMVIQNPRYQVTQFGKPVTLSCSQTLNHNVMYWYQQKSSQAPKLLFHYYDKDFNNEADTPDNFQSRRPNTSFCFLDIRSPGLGDTAMYLCATSSSYSVNTEAFFGQGTRLTVV.

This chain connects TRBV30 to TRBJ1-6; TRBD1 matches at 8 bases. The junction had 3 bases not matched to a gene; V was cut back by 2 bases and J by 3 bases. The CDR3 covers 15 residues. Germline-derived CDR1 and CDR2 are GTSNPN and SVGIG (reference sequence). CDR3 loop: CAWSTGTGYNSPLHF. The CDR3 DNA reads TGTGCCTGGAGTACCGGGACAGGCTATAATTCACCCCTCCACTTT.